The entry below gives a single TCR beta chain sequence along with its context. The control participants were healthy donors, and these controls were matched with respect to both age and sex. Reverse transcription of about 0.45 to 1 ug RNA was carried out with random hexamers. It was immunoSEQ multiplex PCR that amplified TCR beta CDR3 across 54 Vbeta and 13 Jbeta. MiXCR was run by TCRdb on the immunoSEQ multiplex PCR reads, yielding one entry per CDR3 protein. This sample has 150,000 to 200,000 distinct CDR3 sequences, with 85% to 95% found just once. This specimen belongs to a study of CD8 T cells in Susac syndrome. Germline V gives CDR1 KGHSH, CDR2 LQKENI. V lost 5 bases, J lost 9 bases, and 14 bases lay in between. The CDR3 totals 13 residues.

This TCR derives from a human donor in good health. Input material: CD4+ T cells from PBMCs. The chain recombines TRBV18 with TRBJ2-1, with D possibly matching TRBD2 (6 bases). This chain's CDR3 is CASSSVREAEQFF. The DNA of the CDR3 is TGTGCCAGCTCAAGTGTCAGGGAGGCTGAGCAGTTCTTC.